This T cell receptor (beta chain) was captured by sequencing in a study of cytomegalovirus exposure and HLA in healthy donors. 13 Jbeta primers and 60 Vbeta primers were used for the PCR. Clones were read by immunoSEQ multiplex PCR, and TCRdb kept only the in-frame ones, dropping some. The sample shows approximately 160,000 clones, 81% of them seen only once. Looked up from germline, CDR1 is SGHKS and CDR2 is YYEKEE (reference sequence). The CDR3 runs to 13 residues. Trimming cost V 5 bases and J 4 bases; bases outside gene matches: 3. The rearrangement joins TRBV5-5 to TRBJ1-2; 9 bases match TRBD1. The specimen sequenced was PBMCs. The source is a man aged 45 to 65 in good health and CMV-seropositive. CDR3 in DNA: TGTGCCAGCAGGTTGACAGGGGGCTATGGCTACACCTTC. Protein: CASRLTGGYGYTF.